The sequence of this TCR beta chain was determined in a study of blood T cell repertoires in COVID-19. Study details: COVID-19 samples, acute and convalescent, were from the United States, Italy and Spain.

Measured with immunoSEQ multiplex PCR; TCRdb has only the in-frame clones, and not every one. The repertoire holds about 670,000 clones, with approximately 90% as singletons. CDR1 SGHTA and CDR2 FQGNSA come from the germline V gene. With 3 bases removed from V and 8 bases from J, the gap between germline ends came to 23 bases. This CDR3 comprises 17 residues. This chain links TRBV7-2 with TRBJ2-1; weak D call: TRBD2 (7 bases). The receptor was derived from a woman aged 18-29 years with acute or convalescent COVID-19. The sequenced sample consisted of peripheral blood. The CDR3, as DNA: TGTGCCAGCAGCTTGGTCCCTCCGGGGGGCTCCAAGGATGAGCAGTTCTTC. Its translation: CASSLVPPGGSKDEQFF.